This entry describes one TCR beta chain. Its antigen is undetermined. Libraries from naive CD8 cells were generated from approximately 20,000 to 1,000,000 sorted cells (with 10%, 30% or 50% RNA). This CDR3 is built from 15 residues. The germline CDR1 and CDR2 sequences are MNHEY and SVGEGT. Between the trimmed V and J ends, which lost 5 bases and 2 bases, there was a span of 12 bases. Libraries of bulk TCR were made by previously described methods (with listed TCR primers). In TCRdb, the PCR reads were re-called with MiXCR into one record per CDR3 protein. This table has around 470,000 distinct CDR3 sequences, 20% to 25% appearing once. The data were obtained in a study of molecular identifiers for immune sequencing clone quantification. Findings and caveats of the study: Clones that had above 20 RNA copies took up over 98% of effector molecules but under 1% in naive cells.

The sequence came from a human donor in good health. Some libraries in this study had Jurkat cell RNA spiked in. The chain is built from TRBV6-2 or TRBV6-3 and TRBJ2-2, with TRBD2 as a possible D gene (6 bases). The sequencing sample was made of naive CD8+ T cells from blood, with Jurkat cell RNA spiked in. Described subset: FACS-sorted CD8+CD4-CCR7+CD45RA+ naive T cells. CDR3 bases: TGTGCCAGCAGTGGGAGGACACCTAACACCGGGGAGCTGTTTTTT. It translates to CASSGRTPNTGELFF.